These 27 T cell receptor beta chains share one sample of origin, sequenced in a study of blood T cell repertoires in COVID-19. The method was immunoSEQ multiplex PCR; TCRdb's version includes in-frame clones alone and lacks a portion of them. The sample includes roughly 150,000 clones, around nine tenths of them seen just once. The sequenced sample was peripheral blood. The origin of the receptors is a woman aged 80 or over with COVID-19, enrolled during active disease.

The gene calls are TRBV19 and TRBJ1-2; 8 nucleotides agree with TRBD1. This CDR3 spans 14 amino acids. V was clipped by 5 bases and J by 7 bases; unmatched bases: 9. The germline V gene encodes CDR1 LNHDA and CDR2 SQIVND (reference sequence). As DNA, the CDR3 is TGTGCCAGTAGTGGAGATGGGACAGGCGGTGGCTACACCTTC. Protein: CASSGDGTGGGYTF.

This clone has a single count. The genes are TRBV5-6 and TRBJ2-1; D is undetermined. V was shortened by 0 bases and J by 7 bases, with 11 bases between the two germline ends. Germline assignment: CDR1 SGHDT and CDR2 YYEEEE. The CDR3 has 14 amino acids. CDR3 sequence: CASSLGVGTNEQFF. The CDR3 DNA follows: TGTGCCAGCAGCTTGGGAGTGGGCACGAATGAGCAGTTCTTC.

This CDR3 is CASSFGKVSYEQYF. The CDR3 DNA sequence: TGTGCCAGCAGTTTCGGGAAGGTCTCCTACGAGCAGTACTTC. J is TRBJ2-7 and V is TRBV6-2 or TRBV6-3, with TRBD2 as a possible D gene (5 bases). Germline loops: CDR1 MNHEY, CDR2 SVGEGT. The CDR3 runs 14 residues. V lost 4 bases, J lost 0 bases, and 10 bases lay in between.

V gene TRBV7-9 combines with J gene TRBJ2-5, with D possibly being TRBD2 (6 bases). The CDR3 has 16 residues. Germline assignment: CDR1 SEHNR and CDR2 FQNEAQ (reference sequence). V lost 7 bases and J 4 bases, leaving 22 bases between the germline ends. The chain's CDR3 is CASNQGSGLGRETQYF. CDR3 DNA sequence: TGTGCCAGCAACCAAGGGAGCGGGCTCGGGCGAGAGACCCAGTACTTC. The full variable domain, with the rest looked up from reference TRBV7-9 and TRBJ2-5, is DTGVSQNPRHKITKRGQNVTFRCDPISEHNRLYWYRQTLGQGPEFLTYFQNEAQLEKSRLLSDRFSAERPKGSFSTLEIQRTEQGDSAMYLCASNQGSGLGRETQYFGPGTRLLVL.

Here the CDR3 DNA reads TGTGCCAGCAGTTTTGCTGGGAGGGACGGAGGCAATCAGCCCCAGCATTTT. Its translation: CASSFAGRDGGNQPQHF. The genes are TRBV28 and TRBJ1-5, with D possibly being TRBD1 (5 bases). Looked up from germline, CDR1 is MDHEN and CDR2 is SYDVKM. V dropped 3 bases and J dropped 2 bases, with 17 bases sitting between them. There are 17 residues in the CDR3.

CDR3 nucleotides: TGTGCCATCAGTGAGTCGGTAGCGGGAGGGCCGGGCGACGAGCAGTACTTC. Protein sequence: CAISESVAGGPGDEQYF. This rearrangement joins TRBV10-3 to TRBJ2-7, with TRBD2 identical over 11 bases. The CDR3 has 17 residues. CDR1 and CDR2 from the germline V gene are ENHRY and SYGVKD. J gave up 5 bases and V 0 bases, and 9 bases lay outside the gene matches.

In its sample, this clone was seen a few times. The chain couples TRBV10-3 to TRBJ2-7; weak D call: TRBD1 (5 bases). From germline, CDR1 is ENHRY and CDR2 SYGVKD. V lost 3 bases, J lost 2 bases, and 11 bases lay in between. CDR3 length equals 14 residues. The CDR3 DNA is TGTGCCATCAGTGATCGACAGCCGACCTACGAGCAGTACTTC. Amino acids: CAISDRQPTYEQYF.

The chain links TRBV20-1 to TRBJ2-2; TRBD2 is a possible D gene (6 bases). Germline lookup yields CDR1 DFQATT and CDR2 SNEGSKA (reference sequence). There are 15 residues in the CDR3. V was clipped by 3 bases and J by 1 base, with 12 bases between them. CDR3 in amino acids: CSASPQTRNTGELFF. The DNA of the CDR3 is TGCAGTGCTAGTCCGCAGACTAGGAACACCGGGGAGCTGTTTTTT.

This clone has just a few counts. The chain carries TRBV5-1 and TRBJ2-7; 10 nucleotides align to TRBD1. Germline V CDR1 and CDR2: SGHRS, YFSETQ. CDR3 size: 15 residues. J lost 3 bases, V lost 5 bases, and 8 bases had no gene match. Written as DNA, the CDR3 is TGCGCCAGCAGGTCCCTGGGACAGGGGAGCTACGAGCAGTACTTC. It translates to CASRSLGQGSYEQYF.

V usage is TRBV28 and J usage is TRBJ1-5, with a possible D match to TRBD1 (6 bases). The CDR3 is made up of 15 amino acids. Trimming cost V 6 bases and J 3 bases, with 15 bases left between them. Looked up from germline, CDR1 is MDHEN and CDR2 is SYDVKM. The CDR3 loop is CASSTDSGSNQPQHF. The CDR3, as DNA: TGTGCCAGCAGCACGGACAGCGGTTCCAATCAGCCCCAGCATTTT. Full variable domain (rest looked up from reference TRBV28 and TRBJ1-5): DVKVTQSSRYLVKRTGEKVFLECVQDMDHENMFWYRQDPGLGLRLIYFSYDVKMKEKGDIPEGYSVSREKKERFSLILESASTNQTSMYLCASSTDSGSNQPQHFGDGTRLSIL.

This sequence joins TRBV29-1 and TRBJ1-1, with 7 bases fitting TRBD1. The CDR3 has 15 amino acids. The V gene's germline CDR1 is SQVTM and CDR2 ANQGSEA. Unmatched junction bases numbered 8, after V lost 4 bases and J lost 0 bases. The CDR3, as DNA: TGCAGCGTTGTATCCTCGGGACAGTTGAACACTGAAGCTTTCTTT. Encoded protein: CSVVSSGQLNTEAFF.

This clone appeared once. The CDR3 DNA reads as TGTGCCAGCAGCTTGGCCACGGGAGGGTTGAATACGCAGTATTTT. Its protein is CASSLATGGLNTQYF. The chain links TRBV5-4 to TRBJ2-3; the match to TRBD2 covers 8 bases. CDR1 is SGHNT and CDR2 is YYREEE in the germline V gene (reference sequence). CDR3 length: 15 residues. J gave up 7 bases and V 0 bases, and 7 bases lay outside the gene matches.

As regards this clone: Relative to the germline gene, one junction end is altered; a read error may explain this. DNA for the CDR3: TGCGCCAGCAGACAGGGGGCTTTGAACACTGAAGTTTTCTTT. Its translation is CASRQGALNTEVFF. The chain uses TRBV5-1 and TRBJ1-1, with 9 bases matching TRBD1. The CDR3 sequence is 14 residues long. Germline V CDR1 and CDR2: SGHRS, YFSETQ.

The chain uses TRBV6-5 and TRBJ1-4, with 8 bases lining up with TRBD1. The germline V gene has CDR1 MNHEY and CDR2 SVGAGI. Unmatched junction bases numbered 5, after V lost 6 bases and J lost 8 bases. The CDR3 totals 13 residues. DNA for the CDR3: TGTGCCAGCAGAAGGACAGGGTTGGAAAAACTGTTTTTT. Protein: CASRRTGLEKLFF.

The rearrangement joins TRBV24-1 to TRBJ2-7, with D possibly being TRBD1 (6 bases). The CDR3 contains 14 residues. V lost 6 bases, J lost 7 bases, and 18 bases lay in between. CDR1 and CDR2 from the germline V gene are KGHDR and SFDVKD. The CDR3 DNA follows: TGTGCCACCAGTCCGACAGGATCTCGGAGGGAGCAGTACTTC. Translating it yields CATSPTGSRREQYF.

A few counts support this clone. This rearrangement joins TRBV6-2 or TRBV6-3 to TRBJ2-1; 7 bases map to TRBD1. J lost 7 bases, V lost 0 bases, and 3 bases had no gene match. The length of the CDR3 is 14 residues. Germline CDR1 and CDR2: MNHEY and SVGEGT. The CDR3 nucleotides read TGTGCCAGCAGTTACTCTTTACAGGGGAATGAGCAGTTCTTC. It translates to CASSYSLQGNEQFF.

The V call is TRBV27, the J call TRBJ1-2; D not resolved. V lost 7 bases, J lost 4 bases, and 16 bases lay in between. CDR3 length equals 14 residues. CDR1 and CDR2 from the germline V gene are MNHEY and SMNVEV (reference sequence). The CDR3 loop reads CASTPRGGLYGYTF. In nucleotides, the CDR3 is TGTGCCAGCACCCCCCGAGGAGGCCTCTATGGCTACACCTTC.

This chain connects TRBV12-3 or TRBV12-4 to TRBJ1-5; TRBD1 matches 7 bases. This CDR3 contains 13 residues. V dropped 8 bases and J dropped 3; count of bases not matched to a gene: 4. As DNA, the CDR3 is TGTGCCAGCCGCGACAGGGTCAATCAGCCCCAGCATTTT. Its protein is CASRDRVNQPQHF.

The CDR3 coding sequence is TGTGCCAGCAGCCCGAGTTTGGGGTCACAACGGGGCGGGGAGCTGTTTTTT. Translated, it gives CASSPSLGSQRGGELFF. The chain couples TRBV9 to TRBJ2-2, with D perhaps TRBD2 (5 bases). V was clipped by 4 bases and J by 7 bases, with 23 bases between them. Per germline, CDR1 SGDLS and CDR2 YYNGEE. The CDR3 consists of 17 residues.

The chain employs TRBV7-6 and TRBJ2-7; TRBD1 is a possible D gene (6 bases). The CDR3 loop spans 13 amino acids. Trimming removed 1 base at V and 2 bases at J, with 6 bases between. Germline CDR1 SGHVS, CDR2 FNYEAQ. The CDR3 nucleotides read TGTGCCAGCAGCTTAGGGACAGCCTACGAGCAGTACTTC. Translated: CASSLGTAYEQYF.

The rearrangement joins TRBV7-6 to TRBJ2-2; 8 positions match TRBD1. The CDR3 is 15 amino acids. Looked up from germline, CDR1 is SGHVS and CDR2 is FNYEAQ. J was trimmed by 1 base and V by 4 bases; bases with no gene match: 2. The CDR3 is CASSYGTGNTGELFF. The CDR3 bases are TGTGCCAGCAGCTACGGGACAGGGAACACCGGGGAGCTGTTTTTT.

The chain combines TRBV20-1 with TRBJ2-1; TRBD2 agrees at 10 bases. Germline assignment: CDR1 DFQATT and CDR2 SNEGSKA (reference sequence). V lost 3 bases to trimming and J lost 9 bases; unmatched junction nucleotides: 8. This CDR3 is built from 14 residues. CDR3 protein: CSASRLAGAGEQFF. CDR3 nucleotides: TGCAGTGCTAGTCGCCTAGCGGGAGCCGGTGAGCAGTTCTTC.

The V and J genes are TRBV6-2 or TRBV6-3 and TRBJ1-4, with 9 bases aligning to TRBD1. Trimming took 6 bases from V and 7 from J; bases not matched to a gene: 9. The CDR3 has 15 residues. Germline CDR1 and CDR2: MNHEY and SVGEGT. The CDR3, as DNA: TGTGCCAGCAGATACAGCGGGACAGGGAGTGAAAAACTGTTTTTT. Amino acids: CASRYSGTGSEKLFF.

V gene TRBV9 combines with J gene TRBJ2-3; 8 bases are shared with TRBD2. CDR1 is SGDLS, CDR2 YYNGEE, per germline. V lost 3 bases, J lost 5 bases, and 8 bases stayed unmatched. The CDR3 has 15 residues. The CDR3 DNA sequence: TGTGCCAGCAGCGGGCCGGGACTAGGAGTAGATACGCAGTATTTT. Residues: CASSGPGLGVDTQYF.

The rearrangement uses TRBV14 and TRBJ2-1, with 14 positions matching TRBD2. V gave up 4 bases and J gave up 6 bases; unmatched junction bases: 5. In germline, CDR1 is SGHDN, CDR2 FVKESK. This CDR3 is 16 amino acids long. CDR3 loop: CASSLPGLAGVNEQFF. The CDR3 nucleotides read TGTGCCAGCAGCCTGCCGGGACTAGCGGGAGTCAATGAGCAGTTCTTC.

V usage is TRBV6-1 and J usage is TRBJ2-2; TRBD1 is a possible D gene (5 bases). This CDR3 contains 15 residues. The germline V and J ends were trimmed by 2 bases and 4 bases, with 11 bases remaining between them. In germline, CDR1 is MNHNS, CDR2 SASEGT. CDR3 protein: CASSELAGRTGELFF. The DNA of the CDR3 is TGTGCCAGCAGTGAATTGGCAGGGCGCACCGGGGAGCTGTTTTTT.

This rearrangement joins TRBV27 to TRBJ1-1; TRBD1 aligns across 8 bases. Per germline, CDR1 MNHEY and CDR2 SMNVEV (reference sequence). This CDR3 comprises 14 residues. Losses at the gene ends were 5 bases for V and 11 bases for J; bases not matched to a gene: 13. The DNA for the CDR3 is TGTGCCAGCAGTGTTACAGGGGGAGGTTTTGCGGCTTTCTTT. Its translation: CASSVTGGGFAAFF.